These T cell receptor beta chains were read from a single sample in a study of blood T cell repertoires in COVID-19. Method: immunoSEQ multiplex PCR; TCRdb's copy keeps in-frame clones and lacks some. The data show around 100,000 clones, roughly 85% seen once. Material for sequencing was peripheral blood. The receptors shown here come from a woman aged 70 to 79 with acute or convalescent COVID-19. Both conserved end residues are part of each CDR3. The D gene is left open where the match is weak. The size entry is marked missing in some rows and otherwise reads once, few, many or a size class.

CDR3nt: TGTGCCAGCAGTCCAGACAGGAGTACCTATGGCTACACCTTC; CDR3aa: CASSPDRSTYGYTF; d_gene: -; v_gene: TRBV7-3; j_gene: TRBJ1-2; abundance: -
CDR3nt: TGTGCCAGCAGAGTCCGCGGGGACTCCTACAATGAGCAGTTCTTC; CDR3aa: CASRVRGDSYNEQFF; d_gene: -; v_gene: TRBV6-5; j_gene: TRBJ2-1; abundance: -
CDR3nt: TGTGCCAGCAGCCCCGGTACTAGCGGGGACCAAGAGACCCAGTACTTC; CDR3aa: CASSPGTSGDQETQYF; d_gene: TRBD2; v_gene: TRBV11-3; j_gene: TRBJ2-5; abundance: -
CDR3nt: TGTGCCAGCAGGGACGGGGGGGCAGATACGCAGTATTTT; CDR3aa: CASRDGGADTQYF; d_gene: TRBD2; v_gene: TRBV27; j_gene: TRBJ2-3; abundance: -
CDR3nt: TGTGCCAGCAGTTTATCCCGGGGTTCTACCTATGGCTACACCTTC; CDR3aa: CASSLSRGSTYGYTF; d_gene: -; v_gene: TRBV27; j_gene: TRBJ1-2; abundance: once
CDR3nt: TGTGCCAGCAGTTCCCCCGGGGGGCCGGGCACCGGGGAGCTGTTTTTT; CDR3aa: CASSSPGGPGTGELFF; d_gene: -; v_gene: TRBV27; j_gene: TRBJ2-2; abundance: -
CDR3nt: TGTGCCAGCGGCGAACAGGGGTACACCGGGGAGCTGTTTTTT; CDR3aa: CASGEQGYTGELFF; d_gene: TRBD1; v_gene: TRBV11-2; j_gene: TRBJ2-2; abundance: -
CDR3nt: TGTGCCAGCCAGGGGACAGGGGGTGGAGGCTACACCTTC; CDR3aa: CASQGTGGGGYTF; d_gene: TRBD1; v_gene: TRBV6-5; j_gene: TRBJ1-2; abundance: -
CDR3nt: TGTGCCAGCAGAGACAGGGTCGTCCCCTACGAGCAGTACTTC; CDR3aa: CASRDRVVPYEQYF; d_gene: TRBD1; v_gene: TRBV6-5; j_gene: TRBJ2-7; abundance: -
CDR3nt: TGTGCCAGCAGCGCCCGGGCGGGGTCCTACAATGAGCAGTTCTTC; CDR3aa: CASSARAGSYNEQFF; d_gene: -; v_gene: TRBV7-2; j_gene: TRBJ2-1; abundance: -
CDR3nt: TGTGCCAGCAGCTTGAGCGACAGAAACATTCAGTACTTC; CDR3aa: CASSLSDRNIQYF; d_gene: -; v_gene: TRBV5-4; j_gene: TRBJ2-4; abundance: -
CDR3nt: TGTGCCAGCAGCGTAGGGCTTGGTGGCGGGGGGGCCTATGAGCAGTTCTTC; CDR3aa: CASSVGLGGGGAYEQFF; d_gene: TRBD2; v_gene: TRBV9; j_gene: TRBJ2-1; abundance: once
CDR3nt: TGTGCCAGCAGCTTACTTGGGACACAAAACAATGAGCAGTTCTTC; CDR3aa: CASSLLGTQNNEQFF; d_gene: -; v_gene: TRBV7-2; j_gene: TRBJ2-1; abundance: -
CDR3nt: TGTGCCAGCAGTGCCCAGACAGGGTGGGAGACCCAGTACTTC; CDR3aa: CASSAQTGWETQYF; d_gene: TRBD1; v_gene: TRBV2; j_gene: TRBJ2-5; abundance: few
CDR3nt: TGTGCCAGCAGTCTCTCAGGGGCACGTGAAGCTTTCTTT; CDR3aa: CASSLSGAREAFF; d_gene: -; v_gene: TRBV28; j_gene: TRBJ1-1; abundance: -
CDR3nt: TGTGCCAGCAGGCCGGGACAGGAAGCACCCCTCCACTTT; CDR3aa: CASRPGQEAPLHF; d_gene: TRBD1; v_gene: TRBV6-5; j_gene: TRBJ1-6; abundance: -
CDR3nt: TGTGCCAGCAGTTTGGGGGGACTGCCGAACACTGAAGCTTTCTTT; CDR3aa: CASSLGGLPNTEAFF; d_gene: -; v_gene: TRBV27; j_gene: TRBJ1-1; abundance: once
CDR3nt: TGTGCCAGCTCACCACCCGCTAAGGGGGTAGAGCAGCCCCAGCATTTT; CDR3aa: CASSPPAKGVEQPQHF; d_gene: -; v_gene: TRBV18; j_gene: TRBJ1-5; abundance: -
CDR3nt: TGCGCCAGCAGCCAAGAAGTAGGCGGGGGGAAAGATACGCAGTATTTT; CDR3aa: CASSQEVGGGKDTQYF; d_gene: TRBD2; v_gene: TRBV4-3; j_gene: TRBJ2-3; abundance: -
CDR3nt: TGTGCCAGTTGGCCGGGGAGCGGGTATGAGCAGTTCTTC; CDR3aa: CASWPGSGYEQFF; d_gene: -; v_gene: TRBV19; j_gene: TRBJ2-1; abundance: -
CDR3nt: TGTGCCAGCAGTGATCGATCAGTACTAGTCTATGGCTACACCTTC; CDR3aa: CASSDRSVLVYGYTF; d_gene: -; v_gene: TRBV25-1; j_gene: TRBJ1-2; abundance: once